This entry describes one T cell receptor beta chain. What it binds is not known. Relative to the germline gene, one junction end is altered; a read error may explain this. This sample stems from a study of cytomegalovirus exposure and HLA in healthy donors. Across the whole study: The 120 validation repertoires were reported in a later analysis to have been generated on the same platform as the approximately 700 first-cohort repertoires. Whole-study findings and limits: For most TCR sequences rarity was the rule, although some public TCRs occurred in many donors. As confirmed in vitro, a few CMV-associated chains were specific for CMV antigens.

Repertoires were generated with immunoSEQ multiplex PCR, while TCRdb's copy carries only in-frame clones and drops some. The data show around 300,000 clones, 88% seen once. The donors were part of the approximately 120-subject validation cohort, which stood apart from the approximately 670-subject first cohort. The material sequenced was PBMCs. The origin of this receptor is a young woman in good health and CMV-seronegative.

The DNA of the CDR3 is TGTGCTAGCAGCTCAGGACTAGCGGGACTCTACGAGCAGTACTTC. Amino acids: CASSSGLAGLYEQYF. The rearrangement links TRBV7-7 to TRBJ2-7, with 12 bases identical to TRBD2. Germline V gene data show CDR1 as SSHAT and CDR2 as FNYEAQ (reference sequence). The CDR3 runs to 15 residues.